This TCR beta chain was profiled in a study of blood T cell repertoires in COVID-19 (dated by TCRdb to 2018 to 2021). Study-wide context: The collaborator samples originated in the United States, Italy and Spain and spanned the acute and convalescent phases of COVID-19. The repertoires were released in a freely available public database meant as a resource for research on the immune response to SARS-CoV-2. Sample metadata almost always included a de-identified subject ID, COVID-19 status, age in years and sex. Where available, HLA class I and class II types were taken from metadata supplied by the sample provider and were not determined by assay-based typing. The material from the prospective study consisted of cDNA or gDNA derived from T cells, B-cell-depleted T cells, or PBMCs. The samples were drawn from the first 160 participants of the ongoing ImmuneRACE study and from roughly 1,300 subjects provided by 6 global collaborators. The dataset comprised deeply sampled blood TCRbeta repertoires from subjects exposed to, actively infected with, or recovered from COVID-19. What the study reported, not specific to this receptor: Clinical and demographic metadata were provided uncurated, with the amount varying by source and participant.

TCRbeta CDR3 regions were amplified from genomic DNA by means of the immunoSEQ Assay, a bias-controlled multiplex PCR. The source study handled its data this way. The number of nucleated cells in each sample was estimated by amplification of reference gene primers within the assay. To quantify the absolute abundance of each unique TCRbeta CDR3 rearrangement, sequence reads were collapsed and filtered. For each sample, productive Simpson clonality was calculated as the square root of Simpson's diversity index over productive rearrangements. TCRdb limited this immuneACCESS table to in-frame rearrangements with V and J called. A share of clones is missing; checked studies link under half to unresolved V genes, and the rest is unexplained. The V and J calls and clone size come from that table; D and trimming were worked out from the DNA. This sample lists around 250,000 clones; roughly 83% were detected once. The biggest ten clones account for over 9% of the sample.

Each collaborating institution followed its own protocols to collect whole blood in K2EDTA tubes. Collaborator samples were shipped for TCRbeta analysis as frozen whole blood, isolated PBMCs, or DNA extracted from either sample type. CDR1 and CDR2, per the germline V gene, are MNHEY and SVGAGI. Trimming removed 10 bases from V and 4 bases from J, leaving 15 bases between the germline ends. The CDR3 runs 13 amino acids, cysteine and phenylalanine included. Only the CDR3 portion is preserved as DNA: 39 bases, with reading frame beginning at the first base. A word on this clone: Which antigen it targets is not known. No per-base quality is available; no much larger clone lies one base away.

The material sequenced was peripheral blood. The clonotype originates from an elderly man with acute or convalescent COVID-19. The chain employs TRBV6-5 and TRBJ2-3; the D region possibly corresponds to TRBD2 (5 bases align). At the DNA level, the sequence is TGTGCCATCGACCCTGTGCGGGCAGATACGCAGTATTTT. This sequence encodes CAIDPVRADTQYF.